This entry lists 22 T cell receptor beta chains sequenced from one sample in a study of blood T cells in healthy people across ages (dated by TCRdb to the mid-2010s). The library was produced with 5' RACE. TCRdb shows the sequencer as Illumina HiSeq 2500. A second PCR of about 6 to 11 cycles was run with a J-beta primer mix and a sample-barcoded 5' primer. TCRdb trimmed the raw reads at Q25, called clones with MiXCR and kept productive beta chains. Duplicate CDR3 protein sequences are folded into a single record with the most common DNA and genes. This sample is represented by about 640,000 distinct CDR3 sequences; roughly 58% of them were singletons. The ten largest clonotypes hold around 37% of the sample. The sequenced material came from blood. Receptor source: a man aged 55-75 years in good health.

V usage is TRBV21-1 and J usage is TRBJ2-7; no DNA check was done on the table's D call, TRBD1. The J call is in doubt because the DNA end fits TRBJ2-5 better. TRBV21-1 is annotated as a pseudogene. This CDR3 is 16 amino acids long. The CDR3 sequence: CASSSRDPGPGETQYF. DNA for the CDR3: TGTGCCAGCAGCAGCCGGGACCCAGGTCCGGGGGAGACCCAGTACTTC.

Ten or more counts support this clonotype. The CDR3 protein is CASSESGGGPREQYF. The CDR3 coding sequence is TGCGCCAGCAGTGAGTCCGGCGGGGGGCCGAGGGAGCAGTACTTC. The chain carries TRBV10-1 and TRBJ2-7; 8 nucleotides agree with TRBD2. Looked up from germline, CDR1 is WNHNN and CDR2 is SYGVQD (reference sequence). CDR3 length: 15 residues. Germline trimming cut 0 bases from V and 7 bases from J; bases unmatched to any gene: 8.

This chain uses TRBV6-1 with TRBJ2-1; D might be TRBD2 (6 bases). Matching the DNA end better, TRBJ2-7 makes the J call doubtful. The CDR3 runs 15 residues. Germline V gene data show CDR1 as MNHNS and CDR2 as SASEGT. CDR3 region: CATQGLSSSYNEQYF. Written as DNA, the CDR3 is TGTGCCACCCAGGGACTCAGTAGCTCCTACAATGAGCAGTACTTC.

V gene TRBV29-1 combines with J gene TRBJ2-3; D not resolved. V was cut by 8 bases and J by 1 base, with 7 bases left in between. The CDR3 runs 11 residues. Germline V gene sequence: CDR1 SQVTM, CDR2 ANQGSEA. DNA of the CDR3: TGCAGCTCGTTTGGCACAGATACGCAGTATTTT. Residues: CSSFGTDTQYF.

This clonotype was counted a single time. The chain combines TRBV6-2 or TRBV6-3 with TRBJ1-1, with D possibly being TRBD1 (6 bases). CDR1 MNHEY and CDR2 SVGEGT come from the germline V gene. The CDR3 has 15 amino acids. Trimming cost V 2 bases and J 4 bases, with 14 bases left between them. The CDR3 coding sequence is TGTGCCAGCAGTTACCAGGGGTCGGGGTCCACTGAAGCTTTCTTT. The encoded protein is CASSYQGSGSTEAFF.

This clonotype was counted between two and nine times. The J gene is TRBJ2-7, the V gene TRBV7-7; 7 nucleotides line up with TRBD1. Unmatched junction bases numbered 1, after V lost 1 base and J lost 1 base. The V gene's germline CDR1 is SSHAT and CDR2 FNYEAQ (reference sequence). This CDR3 has 14 amino acids. CDR3 loop: CASSLEQGSYEQYF. CDR3 nucleotide sequence: TGTGCCAGCAGCTTAGAACAGGGGTCCTACGAGCAGTACTTC.

The V gene is TRBV5-5, the J gene TRBJ1-1; no clear D. Deletions cut 4 bases from V and 2 bases from J, with 12 bases between. CDR3 length: 14 residues. From germline, CDR1 is SGHKS and CDR2 YYEKEE (reference sequence). In DNA, the CDR3 is TGTGCCAGCAGCCTCCGGTGGGCTAACACTGAAGCTTTCTTT. Translating it yields CASSLRWANTEAFF.

The chain uses TRBV6-1 and TRBJ2-1; D ambiguous. Germline CDR1 is MNHNS and CDR2 is SASEGT. CDR3 size: 14 residues. V was pared by 7 bases and J by 1 base, with 11 bases between. In nucleotides, the CDR3 is TGTGCCAGCACCTTAGACCGATCCTACAATGAGCAGTTCTTC. It is translated as CASTLDRSYNEQFF.

CDR3 sequence (DNA): TGCAGTGCTAGAGCCAGTACTAGCGGGGGGGCCAACTACAATGAGCAGTTCTTC. This gives the protein CSARASTSGGANYNEQFF. The rearrangement joins TRBV20-1 to TRBJ2-1; 13 bases agree with TRBD2. Looked up from germline, CDR1 is DFQATT and CDR2 is SNEGSKA (reference sequence). Germline trimming cut 1 base from V and 3 bases from J; bases unmatched to any gene: 9. The CDR3 covers 18 residues.

The gene calls are TRBV2 and TRBJ2-6; no clear D. Germline V gene sequence: CDR1 SNHLY, CDR2 FYNNEI. Trimming cost V 7 bases and J 0 bases, with 16 bases left between them. This CDR3 contains 17 residues. CDR3: CASIRRPPPSGANVLTF. CDR3 sequence (DNA): TGTGCCAGCATCCGTAGACCGCCGCCCTCTGGGGCCAACGTCCTGACTTTC.

The genes are TRBV5-1 and TRBJ2-1; TRBD1 aligns across 9 bases. The CDR3 is 15 amino acids. Germline V lookup: CDR1 SGHRS, CDR2 YFSETQ. V lost 4 bases, J lost 4 bases, and 6 bases stayed unmatched. CDR3 sequence reads: CASSQGDRDYNEQFF. The CDR3 DNA reads TGCGCCAGCAGCCAAGGGGACAGGGATTACAATGAGCAGTTCTTC.

The CDR3 protein is CATSDLHRTGPNQPQHF. In DNA, the CDR3 is TGTGCCACCAGTGATCTCCACAGGACAGGGCCAAATCAGCCCCAGCATTTT. The chain employs TRBV24-1 and TRBJ1-5; 8 nucleotides match TRBD1. CDR1 is KGHDR, CDR2 SFDVKD, per germline. This CDR3 is 17 amino acids long. The junction had 10 bases not matched to a gene; V was cut back by 3 bases and J by 4 bases.

The rearrangement joins TRBV6-5 to TRBJ2-5; TRBD1 is a possible D gene (5 bases). The last part of the DNA fits TRBJ2-7 better; the J call may be wrong. Looked up from germline, CDR1 is MNHEY and CDR2 is SVGAGI. This CDR3 is 14 amino acids long. CDR3 region: CASSSKTADYEQYF. The CDR3 DNA is TGTGCCAGCAGTTCGAAGACAGCCGACTACGAGCAGTACTTC.

The gene calls are TRBV6-4 and TRBJ1-2; D ambiguous. V shed 2 bases and J shed 4 bases, with 17 bases lying between them. The germline V gene encodes CDR1 MRHNA and CDR2 SNTAGT. The CDR3 is made up of 16 amino acids. The CDR3 coding sequence is TGTGCCAGCAGTGACCTTTACGCCAGGTCCTCCTATGGCTACACCTTC. Protein: CASSDLYARSSYGYTF.

This clonotype was detected only a few times. The chain is built from TRBV29-1 and TRBJ2-7; 9 bases fit TRBD1. V lost 5 bases and J lost 7; bases outside the gene matches: 6. The CDR3 is made up of 12 amino acids. The germline V gene encodes CDR1 SQVTM and CDR2 ANQGSEA. The CDR3 bases are TGCAGCGTTCTTGAAGGGACAGGGGAGCAGTACTTC. Its translation is CSVLEGTGEQYF.

The chain joins TRBV2 to TRBJ2-5; 7 nucleotides align to TRBD2. The J call may be incorrect, as the DNA end agrees better with TRBJ2-7. Germline V gene sequence: CDR1 SNHLY, CDR2 FYNNEI. This CDR3 comprises 15 residues. As DNA, the CDR3 is TGTGCCAGCAGACGTGAGAACAGCGGGGTTAGCGAGCAGTACTTC. Its protein product is CASRRENSGVSEQYF.

The V call is TRBV28, the J call TRBJ1-2; TRBD1 is a possible D gene (5 bases). V was shortened by 4 bases and J by 10 bases, with 13 bases between the two germline ends. The germline gives CDR1 MDHEN, CDR2 SYDVKM. This CDR3 region has 12 residues. The CDR3 sequence: CASSSPGGDYTF. CDR3 nucleotides: TGTGCCAGCAGTTCCCCAGGAGGGGACTACACCTTC.

This chain uses TRBV2 with TRBJ1-2; TRBD1 matches at 8 bases. Germline values: CDR1 SNHLY, CDR2 FYNNEI. This CDR3 has 14 amino acids. V lost 6 bases and J lost 3; bases outside the gene matches: 6. The DNA of the CDR3 is TGTGCCAGCAGCACTCAGGGGGCTGACTATGGCTACACCTTC. This encodes CASSTQGADYGYTF.

The CDR3 loop reads CASSVKGTVGTQYF. CDR3 in DNA: TGTGCCAGCAGTGTGAAAGGGACAGTGGGGACCCAGTACTTC. The chain uses TRBV27 and TRBJ2-5; 7 positions match TRBD1. The germline gives CDR1 MNHEY, CDR2 SMNVEV (reference sequence). The CDR3 runs 14 residues. The J segment lost 7 bases and the V segment lost 5 bases, leaving 10 bases of the junction unmatched.

The chain links TRBV20-1 to TRBJ2-5, with a possible D match to TRBD2 (7 bases). Germline CDR1 is DFQATT and CDR2 is SNEGSKA (reference sequence). CDR3 length: 14 amino acids. The V end lost 3 bases, the J end lost 5 bases, and 16 bases lay between the germline ends. As DNA, the CDR3 is TGCAGTGCTAGTAGGGGGGGTTCTGGCGAGACCCAGTACTTC. This sequence encodes CSASRGGSGETQYF.

V gene TRBV28 combines with J gene TRBJ2-4; D is uncertain. The CDR3 contains 14 residues. The V end was cut by 5 bases, the J end by 3 bases, with 11 bases between. Germline CDR1 is MDHEN and CDR2 is SYDVKM. The CDR3 bases are TGTGCCAGCAGTCCGACCGAGAGCAAAAACATTCAGTACTTC. Its protein is CASSPTESKNIQYF.

This clonotype was counted between two and nine times. The CDR3 DNA sequence: TGTGCCAGCACCCCAATGGCCTACAATGAGCAGTTCTTC. Its protein is CASTPMAYNEQFF. The V gene is TRBV12-3 or TRBV12-4, the J gene TRBJ2-1, with no clear D. V lost 7 bases and J lost 2, with 9 bases in between. This CDR3 comprises 13 residues.